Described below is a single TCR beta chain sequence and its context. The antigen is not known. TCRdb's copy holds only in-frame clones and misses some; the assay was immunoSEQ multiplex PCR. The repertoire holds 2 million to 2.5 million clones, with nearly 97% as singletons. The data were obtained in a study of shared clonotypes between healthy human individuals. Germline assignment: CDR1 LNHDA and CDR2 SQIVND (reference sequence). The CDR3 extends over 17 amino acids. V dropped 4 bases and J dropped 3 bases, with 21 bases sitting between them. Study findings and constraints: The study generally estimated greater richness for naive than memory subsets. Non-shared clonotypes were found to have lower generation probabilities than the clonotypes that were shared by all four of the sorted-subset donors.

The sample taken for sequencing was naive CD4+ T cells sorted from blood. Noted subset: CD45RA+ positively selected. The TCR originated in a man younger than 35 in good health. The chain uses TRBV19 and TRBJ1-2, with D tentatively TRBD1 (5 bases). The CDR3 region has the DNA TGTGCCAGTAGTAAGAGGCAGGGCCGGAGCGTGGACTATGGCTACACCTTC. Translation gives CASSKRQGRSVDYGYTF.